This passage covers 3 T cell receptor beta chains from one sample sequenced in a study of blood T cells in healthy people across ages. Then a second PCR, running about 6 to 12 cycles, was carried out with a sample-barcoded 5' primer and a J-beta primer mix. TCRdb redid the calling of the 5' RACE reads with MiXCR, one entry per CDR3 protein. Among around 900,000 distinct CDR3 sequences listed, about 30% were seen once. Material: blood. The source of these receptors is a woman over 75 in good health.

This clonotype was counted a few times. The chain is built from TRBV7-6 and TRBJ1-2; D might be TRBD1 (5 bases). This CDR3 contains 13 residues. V was clipped by 2 bases and J by 7 bases, with 11 bases between them. Per germline, CDR1 SGHVS and CDR2 FNYEAQ. The DNA of the CDR3 is TGTGCCAGCAGCTTATCATGGGGCGGTGGCTACACCTTC. Translating it yields CASSLSWGGGYTF.

This clonotype was detected a few times. The genes are TRBV7-9 and TRBJ2-3; 7 positions agree with TRBD1. CDR1 SEHNR and CDR2 FQNEAQ come from the germline V gene (reference sequence). Trimming at V came to 3 bases and at J to 3 bases, leaving 6 bases not matched to a gene. The CDR3 is 15 amino acids. CDR3 loop: CASSFYGRGTDTQYF. The DNA for the CDR3 is TGTGCCAGCAGCTTTTACGGCAGGGGGACAGATACGCAGTATTTT.

This clonotype was seen just once. The J gene is TRBJ2-6, the V gene TRBV7-9; no firm D call. Trimming left V 5 bases short and J 0 bases short, with 17 bases between. CDR1 is SEHNR and CDR2 is FQNEAQ in the germline V gene (reference sequence). This CDR3 has 18 amino acids. The CDR3 DNA follows: TGTGCCAGCAGCCTGATGGCAGGCTCCCCCTCTGGGGCCAACGTCCTGACTTTC. Protein: CASSLMAGSPSGANVLTF.